This TCR beta chain was observed in a study of T cell repertoires in cytomegalovirus infection. A single record per CDR3 protein comes from TCRdb applying MiXCR to the reads. This sample has about 830,000 distinct CDR3 sequences, with around a third found just once. Concerning this clonotype itself: Its antigen is not known.

The CDR3 sequence is 14 residues long. Germline V gene sequence: CDR1 MNHNS, CDR2 SASEGT. Deletions cut 10 bases from V and 4 bases from J, with 17 bases between. The source of this sequence is a human donor in good health (CMV status not recorded). Some clones in this sample may be carry-over from other donors' samples. The rearrangement links TRBV6-1 to TRBJ1-5; maybe TRBD1 (6 bases). Sample: cultured CD8+ T cells from PBMCs, taken from culture after CMV antigen stimulation. The CDR3 protein is CAIGLRTVNQPQHF. CDR3 DNA: TGTGCCATTGGGTTACGGACAGTTAATCAGCCCCAGCATTTT.